The present T cell receptor (beta chain) was sequenced within a study of T cells after yellow fever vaccination. This clonotype came up a few times. Its antigen is not known. UMIs and a universal primer site were added when TCR cDNA was made by 5'RACE template switching. TCRdb re-analysed the 5' RACE reads in MiXCR, keeping a single row per CDR3 protein. This sample has more than 450,000 distinct CDR3 sequences; around a fifth occur once, and the top ten carry roughly a sixth. Study conclusions and caveats: The bulk population could contribute abundant contaminating clonotypes to FACS-sorted repertoires. A faster peak, day 5 versus 15, was reached by the weaker secondary response.

The CDR3 length is 16 residues. V was pared by 5 bases and J by 0 bases, with 14 bases between. CDR1 is MNHEY, CDR2 SVGEGT, per germline. This receptor was identified in a man aged 18 to 35 who received the YFV17D yellow fever vaccine. This material consisted of PBMCs, taken 20 to 25 days after the first yellow fever vaccination. The V and J genes are TRBV6-2 or TRBV6-3 and TRBJ1-5; D is possibly TRBD1 (6 bases). CDR3 residues: CASSAAGAYSNQPQHF. The CDR3 nucleotides read TGTGCCAGCAGTGCAGCAGGGGCCTATAGCAATCAGCCCCAGCATTTT.